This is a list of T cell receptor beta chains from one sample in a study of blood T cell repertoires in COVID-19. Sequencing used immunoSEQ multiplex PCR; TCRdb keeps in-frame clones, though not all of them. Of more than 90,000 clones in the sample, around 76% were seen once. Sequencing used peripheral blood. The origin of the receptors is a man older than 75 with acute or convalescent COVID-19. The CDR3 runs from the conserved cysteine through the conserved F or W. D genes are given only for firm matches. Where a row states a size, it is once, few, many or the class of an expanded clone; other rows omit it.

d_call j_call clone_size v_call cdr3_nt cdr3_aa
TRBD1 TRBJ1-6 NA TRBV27 TGTGCCAGCAGCCGACAGGGAAGTGTCTCTAATTCACCCCTCCACTTT CASSRQGSVSNSPLHF
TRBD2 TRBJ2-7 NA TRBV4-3 TGCGCCAGCAGCCAAAGCGGGAGTGGTGTCGAGCAGTACTTC CASSQSGSGVEQYF
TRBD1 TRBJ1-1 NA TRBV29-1 TGCAGCGGTGCGACAGGGTTTAACACTGAAGCTTTCTTT CSGATGFNTEAFF
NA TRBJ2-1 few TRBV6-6 TGTGCCAGCAGTCCCCGGGTGCAAATGGTCTACAATGAGCAGTTCTTC CASSPRVQMVYNEQFF
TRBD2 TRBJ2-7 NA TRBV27 TGTGCCAGCAGTCCCTCGGTTGGCGGGGGAATGGGCGAGCAGTACTTC CASSPSVGGGMGEQYF
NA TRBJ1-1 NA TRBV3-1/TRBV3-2 TGTGCCAGCAGCCCCCTCAGGGGAAGTGCTTTCTTT CASSPLRGSAFF
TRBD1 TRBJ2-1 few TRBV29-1 TGCAGCGCGCTTCGGGACAGGGATTTTAATGAGCAGTTCTTC CSALRDRDFNEQFF
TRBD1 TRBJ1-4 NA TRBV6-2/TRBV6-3 TGTGCCAGCAGTCCACAGGGGGTTCGTCGAAATGAAAAACTGTTTTTT CASSPQGVRRNEKLFF
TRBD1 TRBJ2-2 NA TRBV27 TGTGCCAGCAGCGGTACGGGACAGGGGACCGGGGAGCTGTTTTTT CASSGTGQGTGELFF
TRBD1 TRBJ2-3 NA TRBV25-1 TGTGCCAGCACCCGACAGGGGGCTGGAGATACGCAGTATTTT CASTRQGAGDTQYF
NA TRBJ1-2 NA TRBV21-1 TGTGCCAGCAGCAGAGTTTACCGGGACAGGGCCTTTGGCTACACCTTC CASSRVYRDRAFGYTF
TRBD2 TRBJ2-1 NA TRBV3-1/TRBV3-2 TGTGCCAGCAGCCCTTTAGCGGGAGGGGGAAGCTCCTACAATGAGCAGTTCTTC CASSPLAGGGSSYNEQFF
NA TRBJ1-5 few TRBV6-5 TGTGCCAGCAGTACAGGGCGTAATCAGCCCCAGCATTTT CASSTGRNQPQHF
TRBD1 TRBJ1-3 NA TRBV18 TGTGCCAGCTCACCATTGACTGGGACAGGCTCTGGAAACACCATATATTTT CASSPLTGTGSGNTIYF
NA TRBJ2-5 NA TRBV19 TGTGCCAGTAGTATAAATAGCCTGGAGACCCAGTACTTC CASSINSLETQYF
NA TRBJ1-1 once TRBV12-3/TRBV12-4 TGTGCCAGCAGACAGAACACTGAAGCTTTCTTT CASRQNTEAFF
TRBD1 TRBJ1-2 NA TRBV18 TGTGCCAGCTCACCACTGACAGGGGATGACTATGGCTACACCTTC CASSPLTGDDYGYTF
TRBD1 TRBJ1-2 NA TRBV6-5 TGTGCCAGCAGCGACGGGTACAGGGGCCACACCTTC CASSDGYRGHTF
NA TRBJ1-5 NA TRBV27 TGTGCCAGCAGAATCAGCGGGTATAGCAATCAGCCCCAGCATTTT CASRISGYSNQPQHF
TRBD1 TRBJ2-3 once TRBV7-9 TGTGCCAGCAGCTTAGGACAGGGCGTCAAAGATACGCAGTATTTT CASSLGQGVKDTQYF
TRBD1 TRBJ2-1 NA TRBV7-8 TGTGCCAGCAGCTTAGCCCTATTAACAGGGGATGAGCAGTTCTTC CASSLALLTGDEQFF
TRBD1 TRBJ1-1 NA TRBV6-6 TGTGCCAGCAGTTACTCTGGGGGACAGGAGAACACTGAAGCTTTCTTT CASSYSGGQENTEAFF
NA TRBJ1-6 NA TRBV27 TGTGCCAGCAGTTTAACCCGCGGGGCTAATTCACCCCTCCACTTT CASSLTRGANSPLHF
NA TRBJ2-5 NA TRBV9 TGTGCCAGCAGCGTAGCTACAGGACACGAGACCCAGTACTTC CASSVATGHETQYF
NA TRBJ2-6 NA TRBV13 TGTGCCAGCAGACAGTACGGCTCTGGGGCCAACGTCCTGACTTTC CASRQYGSGANVLTF
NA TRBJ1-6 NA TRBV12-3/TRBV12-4 TGTGCCAGCAGTTTATCAGGGAATTCACCCCTCCACTTT CASSLSGNSPLHF